Reported below is one T cell receptor (beta chain). Antigen unknown. These data originate in a study of T-cell reconstitution after alpha-beta-depleted transplantation in children. There are 18 residues in the CDR3. The V and J ends lost 4 bases and 2 bases, in that order; junction bases with no gene match: 11. Germline lookup yields CDR1 LGHNA and CDR2 YNFKEQ. Unique molecular identifiers were used to barcode this TCRbeta library. TCRdb reprocessed the PCR reads with MiXCR, giving one entry per CDR3 protein. This table has about 1,000,000 distinct CDR3 sequences, about 31% appearing once. Study outcomes and limitations: Reportedly, only several hundred clones from non-depleted graft cells drove alpha-beta T-cell counts at about two months. Counts and diversity of T cells one year after transplant came mostly from newly produced T cells.

This receptor was taken from a boy in the first two years of life who had a stem cell transplant for SCID, so the T cells may come from the graft donor. The J gene is TRBJ2-3, the V gene TRBV4-2; TRBD2 aligns across 11 bases. The sample consisted of PBMCs, mostly from graft donor cells, taken 360 days after TCRalphabeta/CD19-depleted stem cell transplant. The CDR3 loop is CASSRLPGTSGDTDTQYF. The CDR3, as DNA: TGTGCCAGCAGCCGTCTTCCCGGGACTAGCGGAGACACAGATACGCAGTATTTT.